Listed here are 21 T cell receptor beta chains from one sample, sequenced in a study of blood T cell repertoires in COVID-19. Clones were read by immunoSEQ multiplex PCR, and TCRdb kept only the in-frame ones, dropping some. The sample yields 150,000 to 200,000 clones, roughly 87% seen once. Material for sequencing was PBMCs or T cells enriched from blood (not recorded which). The source is a woman aged 50 to 65 who had recovered from COVID-19.

This chain's CDR3 is CASRTPGGRTGELFF. The CDR3 nucleotides read TGTGCCAGCAGAACTCCAGGGGGCCGAACCGGGGAGCTGTTTTTT. This chain uses TRBV28 with TRBJ2-2, with 8 bases matching TRBD1. CDR1 MDHEN and CDR2 SYDVKM come from the germline V gene. J lost 5 bases, V lost 6 bases, and 8 bases had no gene match. The CDR3 spans 15 residues.

The chain carries TRBV24-1 and TRBJ2-5, with 9 bases that match TRBD1. The CDR3 is 15 amino acids. Germline lookup yields CDR1 KGHDR and CDR2 SFDVKD. Trimming cost V 7 bases and J 2 bases; bases outside gene matches: 7. The DNA for the CDR3 is TGTGCCACCAGCTTAACCGGACAGGGGCAAGAGACCCAGTACTTC. The encoded protein is CATSLTGQGQETQYF.

This chain connects TRBV7-2 to TRBJ2-3, with 9 bases matching TRBD2. The germline gives CDR1 SGHTA, CDR2 FQGNSA. Trimming cost V 1 base and J 6 bases; bases outside gene matches: 5. This CDR3 has 15 residues. This CDR3 reads CASSLVAGGEDTQYF. The DNA of the CDR3 is TGTGCCAGCAGCTTAGTCGCGGGGGGGGAGGATACGCAGTATTTT.

As regards this clone: Other DNA sequences of this sample code for an identical CDR3. The V call is TRBV2, the J call TRBJ1-2; no clear D gene. The CDR3 has 13 residues. The germline CDR1 and CDR2 sequences are SNHLY and FYNNEI. V was pared by 4 bases and J by 2 bases, with 8 bases between. The CDR3 here is CASSVGGNYGYTF. The CDR3 nucleotides read TGTGCCAGCAGTGTAGGAGGCAACTATGGCTACACCTTC.

The chain couples TRBV7-2 to TRBJ2-1; 7 bases agree with TRBD1. With 5 bases clipped from V and 6 bases from J, the junction kept 4 bases outside the gene matches. The CDR3 has 13 residues. Per germline, CDR1 SGHTA and CDR2 FQGNSA. CDR3 DNA: TGTGCCAGCAGCAGAGACAGGGTCAATGAGCAGTTCTTC. It yields the protein CASSRDRVNEQFF.

This chain joins TRBV27 and TRBJ2-7; perhaps TRBD1 as D (6 bases). Germline CDR1 and CDR2: MNHEY and SMNVEV (reference sequence). The CDR3 totals 13 residues. The ends were cut back, 0 bases at V and 6 bases at J, with 9 bases in the middle. CDR3 residues: CASSLSNRAEQYF. The CDR3 DNA reads as TGTGCCAGCAGTTTATCCAACAGGGCCGAGCAGTACTTC.

The chain links TRBV4-1 to TRBJ1-2; TRBD1 is a possible D gene (6 bases). This CDR3 has 17 residues. The germline gives CDR1 MGHRA, CDR2 YSYEKL. V lost 4 bases to trimming and J lost 5 bases, with 23 bases between them. The CDR3 nucleotides read TGCGCCAGCAGCCCAGGGGCTGGACCGACCTTGGAGTATGGCTACACCTTC. Its protein product is CASSPGAGPTLEYGYTF.

The J gene is TRBJ1-3, the V gene TRBV29-1, with 7 nucleotides matching TRBD1. The CDR3 totals 13 residues. From germline, CDR1 is SQVTM and CDR2 ANQGSEA. CDR3 loop: CAGTAISGNTIYF. As DNA, the CDR3 is TGCGCCGGGACAGCTATTTCTGGAAACACCATATATTTT.

The chain combines TRBV29-1 with TRBJ1-4, with D perhaps TRBD1 (5 bases). Germline loops: CDR1 SQVTM, CDR2 ANQGSEA. Deletions cut 0 bases from V and 8 bases from J, with 10 bases between. The CDR3 loop spans 13 amino acids. CDR3 protein: CSVEEGVQEKLFF. CDR3 nucleotides: TGCAGCGTTGAAGAAGGGGTCCAAGAAAAACTGTTTTTT. The variable domain in full, with the rest retrieved from reference TRBV29-1 and TRBJ1-4, is SAVISQKPSRDICQRGTSLTIQCQVDSQVTMMFWYRQQPGQSLTLIATANQGSEATYESGFVIDKFPISRPNLTFSTLTVSNMSPEDSSIYLCSVEEGVQEKLFFGSGTQLSVL.

The chain uses TRBV6-1 and TRBJ2-1; 9 nucleotides line up with TRBD1. V lost 1 base to trimming and J lost 3 bases; unmatched junction nucleotides: 10. The CDR3 loop spans 18 amino acids. Germline loops: CDR1 MNHNS, CDR2 SASEGT. CDR3 amino acids: CASSEVSSGTGLYNEQFF. The DNA for the CDR3 is TGTGCCAGCAGTGAAGTCTCCTCCGGGACAGGGCTCTACAATGAGCAGTTCTTC.

The rearrangement joins TRBV6-4 to TRBJ2-1; 9 nucleotides align to TRBD2. Looked up from germline, CDR1 is MRHNA and CDR2 is SNTAGT. V trimming: 0 bases; J trimming: 7 bases; junction bases outside the gene matches: 7. There are 16 residues in the CDR3. The CDR3 protein is CASSDSSAGGFNEQFF. Here the CDR3 DNA reads TGTGCCAGCAGTGACTCGTCTGCGGGAGGGTTTAATGAGCAGTTCTTC.

The rearrangement links TRBV7-2 to TRBJ2-3; 7 nucleotides line up with TRBD1. After removal of 1 base from V and 4 bases from J, the junction contained 5 bases not matched to a gene. The length of the CDR3 is 15 residues. CDR1 SGHTA and CDR2 FQGNSA come from the germline V gene. The CDR3 is CASSLVGTASDTQYF. In DNA form, the CDR3 reads TGTGCCAGCAGCTTAGTTGGGACAGCCTCAGATACGCAGTATTTT.

The chain employs TRBV4-1 and TRBJ1-2, with D uncertain. The CDR3 totals 14 residues. Germline V lookup: CDR1 MGHRA, CDR2 YSYEKL. V was shortened by 1 base and J by 7 bases, with 13 bases between the two germline ends. The CDR3 DNA is TGCGCCAGCAGCCAAGTACCTCTATTAAGTGGCTACACCTTC. This gives the protein CASSQVPLLSGYTF.

The V gene is TRBV6-5, the J gene TRBJ2-7; perhaps TRBD1 as D (5 bases). Between the trimmed V and J ends, which lost 4 bases and 2 bases, there was a span of 9 bases. The CDR3 is 13 residues long. Per the germline V gene, CDR1 is MNHEY and CDR2 is SVGAGI. The CDR3 DNA reads as TGTGCCAGCAGTTCAGGGTTCCCCTACGAGCAGTACTTC. Residues: CASSSGFPYEQYF.

V gene TRBV24-1 combines with J gene TRBJ1-2, with 9 positions matching TRBD1. Losses at the gene ends were 4 bases for V and 4 bases for J; bases not matched to a gene: 3. CDR3 length equals 14 residues. Germline CDR1 reads KGHDR; CDR2 reads SFDVKD. For the CDR3, the DNA is TGTGCCACCAGTGACCAGGGACAGGGCTATGGCTACACCTTC. It translates to CATSDQGQGYGYTF.

The chain links TRBV5-1 to TRBJ2-7, with D possibly being TRBD1 (6 bases). Germline CDR1 is SGHRS and CDR2 is YFSETQ. Trimming pared 4 bases from V and 3 bases from J, leaving 17 bases between. This CDR3 comprises 15 residues. The CDR3 here is CASSRDPGALYEQYF. The CDR3 DNA reads as TGCGCCAGCAGCCGGGACCCAGGGGCCCTCTACGAGCAGTACTTC.

The CDR3 nucleotides are TGTGCCAGTGAGCGACAGGGTCGGCAGCCCCAGCATTTT. This sequence encodes CASERQGRQPQHF. The chain employs TRBV19 and TRBJ1-5; 7 bases line up with TRBD1. V was clipped by 8 bases and J by 7 bases; unmatched bases: 8. There are 13 residues in the CDR3. Germline V lookup: CDR1 LNHDA, CDR2 SQIVND (reference sequence).

The rearrangement joins TRBV29-1 to TRBJ1-1; 9 bases are shared with TRBD1. CDR1 is SQVTM, CDR2 ANQGSEA, per germline. J was trimmed by 0 bases and V by 7 bases; bases with no gene match: 9. The CDR3 loop spans 15 amino acids. The CDR3 sequence is CSALDRGWVNTEAFF. Here the CDR3 DNA reads TGCAGCGCCCTGGACAGGGGTTGGGTGAACACTGAAGCTTTCTTT. The full variable domain, with the rest looked up from reference TRBV29-1 and TRBJ1-1, is SAVISQKPSRDICQRGTSLTIQCQVDSQVTMMFWYRQQPGQSLTLIATANQGSEATYESGFVIDKFPISRPNLTFSTLTVSNMSPEDSSIYLCSALDRGWVNTEAFFGQGTRLTVV.

The chain links TRBV28 to TRBJ2-7, with D possibly matching TRBD2 (6 bases). V gave up 7 bases and J gave up 6 bases, with 22 bases separating them. The CDR3 is 15 residues long. Germline lookup yields CDR1 MDHEN and CDR2 SYDVKM. CDR3 nucleotide sequence: TGTGCCAGCACCACACCCGGGACTCTTATAGGCGAGCAGTACTTC. Translating it yields CASTTPGTLIGEQYF.

A single count supports this clone. The chain joins TRBV28 to TRBJ1-1; D remains ambiguous. The CDR3 sequence is 11 residues long. Germline assignment: CDR1 MDHEN and CDR2 SYDVKM. Trimming took off 6 bases at V and 7 bases at J, with 9 bases between the two ends. The DNA of the CDR3 is TGTGCCAGCAGACTTGTAAGTGAAGCTTTCTTT. Translated: CASRLVSEAFF. Filled out from reference TRBV28 and TRBJ1-1, the complete variable domain reads DVKVTQSSRYLVKRTGEKVFLECVQDMDHENMFWYRQDPGLGLRLIYFSYDVKMKEKGDIPEGYSVSREKKERFSLILESASTNQTSMYLCASRLVSEAFFGQGTRLTVV.

This rearrangement joins TRBV5-4 to TRBJ1-1; D is ambiguous. Germline loops: CDR1 SGHNT, CDR2 YYREEE (reference sequence). The length of the CDR3 is 15 residues. V lost 6 bases to trimming and J lost 5 bases, with 20 bases between them. CDR3 protein: CASTEGGGIGTEAFF. The CDR3, as DNA: TGTGCCAGCACTGAGGGAGGAGGGATCGGGACTGAAGCTTTCTTT. Together with reference TRBV5-4 and TRBJ1-1, the CDR3 gives the full variable domain: ETGVTQSPTHLIKTRGQQVTLRCSSQSGHNTVSWYQQALGQGPQFIFQYYREEENGRGNFPPRFSGLQFPNYSSELNVNALELDDSALYLCASTEGGGIGTEAFFGQGTRLTVV.